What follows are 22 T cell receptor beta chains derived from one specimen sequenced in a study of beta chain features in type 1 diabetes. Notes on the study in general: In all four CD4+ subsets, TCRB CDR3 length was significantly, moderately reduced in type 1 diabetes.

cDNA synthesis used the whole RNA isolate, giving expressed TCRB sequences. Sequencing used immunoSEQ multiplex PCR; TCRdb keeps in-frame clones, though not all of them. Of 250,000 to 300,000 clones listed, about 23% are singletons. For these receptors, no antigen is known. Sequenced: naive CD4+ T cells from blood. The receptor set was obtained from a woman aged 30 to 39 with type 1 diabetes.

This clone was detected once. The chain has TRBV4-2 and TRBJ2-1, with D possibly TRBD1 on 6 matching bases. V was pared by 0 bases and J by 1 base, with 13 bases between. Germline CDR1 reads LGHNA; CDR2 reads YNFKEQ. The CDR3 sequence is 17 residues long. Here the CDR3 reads CASSQDPPGASYNEQFF. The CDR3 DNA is TGTGCCAGCAGCCAAGATCCCCCAGGGGCTTCCTACAATGAGCAGTTCTTC.

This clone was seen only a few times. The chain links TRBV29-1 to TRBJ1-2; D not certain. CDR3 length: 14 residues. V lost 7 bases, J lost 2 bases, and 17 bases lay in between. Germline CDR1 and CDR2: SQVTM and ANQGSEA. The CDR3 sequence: CSARPDTPNYGYTF. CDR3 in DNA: TGCAGCGCCCGTCCAGACACACCAAACTATGGCTACACCTTC.

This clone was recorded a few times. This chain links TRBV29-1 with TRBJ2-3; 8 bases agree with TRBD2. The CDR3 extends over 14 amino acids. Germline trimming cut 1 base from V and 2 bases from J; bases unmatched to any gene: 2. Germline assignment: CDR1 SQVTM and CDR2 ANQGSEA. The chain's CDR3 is CSVEAGLVTDTQYF. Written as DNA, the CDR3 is TGCAGCGTTGAAGCGGGACTAGTCACAGATACGCAGTATTTT.

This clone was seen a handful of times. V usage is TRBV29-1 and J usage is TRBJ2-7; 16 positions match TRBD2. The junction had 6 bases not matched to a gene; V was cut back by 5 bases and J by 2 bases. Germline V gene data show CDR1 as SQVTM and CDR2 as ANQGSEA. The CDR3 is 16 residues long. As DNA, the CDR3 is TGCAGCGTTTTCGGGACTAGCGGGAGGGAAACCTACGAGCAGTACTTC. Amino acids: CSVFGTSGRETYEQYF.

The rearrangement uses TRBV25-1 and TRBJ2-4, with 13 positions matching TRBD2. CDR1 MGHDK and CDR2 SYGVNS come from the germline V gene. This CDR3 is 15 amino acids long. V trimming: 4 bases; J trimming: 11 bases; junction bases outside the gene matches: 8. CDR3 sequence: CASSATSGRAGVQYF. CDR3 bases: TGTGCCAGCAGTGCCACTAGCGGGAGGGCCGGGGTTCAGTACTTC.

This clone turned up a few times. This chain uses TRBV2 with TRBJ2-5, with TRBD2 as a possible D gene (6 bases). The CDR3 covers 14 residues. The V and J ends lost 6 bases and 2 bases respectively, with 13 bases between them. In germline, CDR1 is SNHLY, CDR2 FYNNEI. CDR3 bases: TGTGCCAGCAGAACGGGAGCCTATCAAGAGACCCAGTACTTC. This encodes CASRTGAYQETQYF.

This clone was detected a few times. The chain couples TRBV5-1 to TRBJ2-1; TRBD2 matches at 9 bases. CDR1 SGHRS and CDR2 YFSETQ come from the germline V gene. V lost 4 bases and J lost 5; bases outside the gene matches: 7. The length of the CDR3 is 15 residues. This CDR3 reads CASSDSGSVDNEQFF. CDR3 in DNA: TGCGCCAGCAGCGATAGCGGGAGTGTGGACAATGAGCAGTTCTTC. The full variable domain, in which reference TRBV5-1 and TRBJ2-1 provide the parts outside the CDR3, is KAGVTQTPRYLIKTRGQQVTLSCSPISGHRSVSWYQQTPGQGLQFLFEYFSETQRNKGNFPGRFSGRQFSNSRSEMNVSTLELGDSALYLCASSDSGSVDNEQFFGPGTRLTVL.

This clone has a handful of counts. The CDR3 sequence is CASTLRLAGVQETQYF. The DNA of the CDR3 is TGTGCCAGCACCCTGAGGCTAGCGGGAGTCCAAGAGACCCAGTACTTC. V and J are TRBV18 and TRBJ2-5; TRBD2 agrees at 10 bases. Germline loops: CDR1 KGHSH, CDR2 LQKENI. The CDR3 spans 16 residues. V lost 8 bases and J lost 1; bases outside the gene matches: 10.

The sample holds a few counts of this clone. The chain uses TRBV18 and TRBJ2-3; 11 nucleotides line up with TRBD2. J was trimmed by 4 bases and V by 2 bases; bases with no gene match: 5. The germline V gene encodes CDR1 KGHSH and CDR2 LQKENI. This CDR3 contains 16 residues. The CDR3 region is CASSPITSGSADTQYF. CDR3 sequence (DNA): TGTGCCAGCTCACCAATAACTAGCGGGAGCGCAGATACGCAGTATTTT.

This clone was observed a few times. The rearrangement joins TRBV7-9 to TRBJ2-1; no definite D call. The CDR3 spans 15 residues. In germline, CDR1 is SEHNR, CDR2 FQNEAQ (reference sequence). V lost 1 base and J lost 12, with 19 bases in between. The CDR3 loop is CASSLGYSRVIGQFF. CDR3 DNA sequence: TGTGCCAGCAGCTTAGGATATAGCCGGGTCATCGGGCAGTTCTTC.

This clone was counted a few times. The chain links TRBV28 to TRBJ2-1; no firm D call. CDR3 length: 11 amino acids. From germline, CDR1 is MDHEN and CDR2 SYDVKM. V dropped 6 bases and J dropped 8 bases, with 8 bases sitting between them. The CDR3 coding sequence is TGTGCCAGCAGATCTCCCGATGAGCAGTTCTTC. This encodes CASRSPDEQFF.

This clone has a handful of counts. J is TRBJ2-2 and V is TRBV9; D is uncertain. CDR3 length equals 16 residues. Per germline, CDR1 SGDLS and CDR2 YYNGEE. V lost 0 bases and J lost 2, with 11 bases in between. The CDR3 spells CASSVAPVINTGELFF. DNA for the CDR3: TGTGCCAGCAGCGTAGCTCCAGTTATAAACACCGGGGAGCTGTTTTTT. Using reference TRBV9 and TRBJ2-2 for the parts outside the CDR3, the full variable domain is DSGVTQTPKHLITATGQRVTLRCSPRSGDLSVYWYQQSLDQGLQFLIQYYNGEERAKGNILERFSAQQFPDLHSELNLSSLELGDSALYFCASSVAPVINTGELFFGEGSRLTVL.

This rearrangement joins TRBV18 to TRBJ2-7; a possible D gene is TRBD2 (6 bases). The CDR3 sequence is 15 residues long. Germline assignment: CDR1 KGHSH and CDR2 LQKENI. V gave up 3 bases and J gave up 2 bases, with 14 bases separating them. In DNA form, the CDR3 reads TGTGCCAGCTCACCCCCCAGCGGGCATGCCTACGAGCAGTACTTC. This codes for CASSPPSGHAYEQYF. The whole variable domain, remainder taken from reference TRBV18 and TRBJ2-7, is NAGVMQNPRHLVRRRGQEARLRCSPMKGHSHVYWYRQLPEEGLKFMVYLQKENIIDESGMPKERFSAEFPKEGPSILRIQQVVRGDSAAYFCASSPPSGHAYEQYFGPGTRLTVT.

Here the CDR3 DNA reads TGTGCCAGCAACCCCGAGGGACTAGCTTCCCACGAGCAGTACTTC. It codes for CASNPEGLASHEQYF. The rearrangement uses TRBV6-5 and TRBJ2-7, with 9 bases fitting TRBD2. The CDR3 consists of 15 residues. Germline assignment: CDR1 MNHEY and CDR2 SVGAGI. J gave up 5 bases and V 7 bases, and 12 bases lay outside the gene matches.

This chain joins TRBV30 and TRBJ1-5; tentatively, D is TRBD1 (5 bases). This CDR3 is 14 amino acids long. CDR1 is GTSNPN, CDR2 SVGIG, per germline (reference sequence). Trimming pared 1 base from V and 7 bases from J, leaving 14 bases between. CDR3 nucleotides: TGTGCCTGGAGTGCCCAGGGAGGGAAACAGCCCCAGCATTTT. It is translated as CAWSAQGGKQPQHF.

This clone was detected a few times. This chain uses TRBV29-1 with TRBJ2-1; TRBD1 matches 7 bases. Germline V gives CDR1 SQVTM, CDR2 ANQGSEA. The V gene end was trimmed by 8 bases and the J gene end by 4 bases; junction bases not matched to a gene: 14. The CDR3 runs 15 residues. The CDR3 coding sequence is TGCAGCAGTACTCGGTCGGCAGGGGGATACAATGAGCAGTTCTTC. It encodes CSSTRSAGGYNEQFF.

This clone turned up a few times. The CDR3 DNA reads as TGTGCCAGCGGACTAGAGCAAGAGACCCAGTACTTC. It codes for CASGLEQETQYF. This chain joins TRBV4-2 and TRBJ2-5, with TRBD2 matching over 7 bases. The CDR3 contains 12 residues. Trimming removed 8 bases from V and 2 bases from J; junction bases left unmatched: 2. Germline V CDR1 and CDR2: LGHNA, YNFKEQ.

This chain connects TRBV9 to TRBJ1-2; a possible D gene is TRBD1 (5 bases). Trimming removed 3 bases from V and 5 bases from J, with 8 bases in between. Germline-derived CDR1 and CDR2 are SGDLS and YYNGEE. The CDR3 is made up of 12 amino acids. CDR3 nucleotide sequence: TGTGCCAGCAGCGAGCGGGGGTATGGCTACACCTTC. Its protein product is CASSERGYGYTF.

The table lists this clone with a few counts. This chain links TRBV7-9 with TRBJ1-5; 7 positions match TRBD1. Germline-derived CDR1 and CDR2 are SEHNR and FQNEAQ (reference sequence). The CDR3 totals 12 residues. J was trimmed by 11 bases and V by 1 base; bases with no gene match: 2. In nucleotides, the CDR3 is TGTGCCAGCAGCTTAGAAACAGGGGCCCAGCATTTT. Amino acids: CASSLETGAQHF.

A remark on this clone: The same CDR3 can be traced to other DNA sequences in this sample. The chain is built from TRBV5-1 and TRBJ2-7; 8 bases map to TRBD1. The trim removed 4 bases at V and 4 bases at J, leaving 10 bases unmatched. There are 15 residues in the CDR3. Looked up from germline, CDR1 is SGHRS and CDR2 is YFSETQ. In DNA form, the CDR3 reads TGCGCCAGCAGCCCAAGACAGGGGTCATCATACGAGCAGTACTTC. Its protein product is CASSPRQGSSYEQYF.

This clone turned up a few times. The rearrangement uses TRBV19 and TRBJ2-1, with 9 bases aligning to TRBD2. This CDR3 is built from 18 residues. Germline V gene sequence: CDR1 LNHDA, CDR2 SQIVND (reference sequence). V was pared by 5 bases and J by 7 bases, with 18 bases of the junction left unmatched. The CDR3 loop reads CASSPAVGAGGPINEQFF. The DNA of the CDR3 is TGTGCCAGTAGTCCTGCAGTTGGGGCGGGAGGGCCTATAAATGAGCAGTTCTTC.

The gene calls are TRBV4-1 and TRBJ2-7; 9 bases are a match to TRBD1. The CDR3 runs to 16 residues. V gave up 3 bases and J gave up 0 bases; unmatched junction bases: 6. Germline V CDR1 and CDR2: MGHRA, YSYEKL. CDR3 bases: TGCGCCAGCAGCCACCCAGGGACAGGGATCTCCTACGAGCAGTACTTC. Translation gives CASSHPGTGISYEQYF.